The next 2 T cell receptor beta chains were all read from a single sample in a study of metastatic and nonmetastatic thyroid tumors. TCRdb used MiXCR to call clones anew from the PCR reads. The repertoire holds tens of thousands of clones, with about 10% as singletons. No patient had received any treatment before thyroid surgery. The sample comprised blood. The receptor set was obtained from a female donor with papillary thyroid cancer or a benign thyroid nodule (not recorded which). Some clones in this sample may be carry-over from other donors' samples.

At least ten counts were recorded for this clone. J is TRBJ2-1 and V is TRBV6-2 or TRBV6-3; D is tentatively TRBD1 or TRBD2 (5 bases each). The ends were cut back, 6 bases at V and 3 bases at J, with 18 bases in the middle. In germline, CDR1 is MNHEY, CDR2 SVGEGT. This CDR3 is 16 amino acids long. Here the CDR3 DNA reads TGTGCCAGCAGAGGGCATGCAGGGAGAGGCTACAATGAGCAGTTCTTC. Amino acid sequence: CASRGHAGRGYNEQFF.

This clone was detected ten times or more. The chain carries TRBV29-1 and TRBJ2-5, with 9 bases identical to TRBD1. This CDR3 has 14 residues. Trimming took 2 bases from V and 4 from J; bases not matched to a gene: 5. Germline V gene lookup returns CDR1 SQVTM and CDR2 ANQGSEA. As DNA, the CDR3 is TGCAGCGTTGAAAAGACAGGGGGGGCAGAGACCCAGTACTTC. Residues: CSVEKTGGAETQYF.